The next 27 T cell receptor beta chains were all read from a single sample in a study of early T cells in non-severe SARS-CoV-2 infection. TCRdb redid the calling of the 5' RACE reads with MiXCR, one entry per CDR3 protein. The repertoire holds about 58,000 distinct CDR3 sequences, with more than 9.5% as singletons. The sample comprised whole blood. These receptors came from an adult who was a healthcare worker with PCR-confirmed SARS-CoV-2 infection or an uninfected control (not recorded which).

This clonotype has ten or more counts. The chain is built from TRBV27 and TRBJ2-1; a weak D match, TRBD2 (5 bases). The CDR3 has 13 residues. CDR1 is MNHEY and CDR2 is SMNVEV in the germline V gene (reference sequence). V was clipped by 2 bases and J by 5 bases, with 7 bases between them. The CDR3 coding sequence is TGTGCCAGCAGTTTAATCGGGAACAATGAGCAGTTCTTC. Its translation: CASSLIGNNEQFF.

CDR3 in amino acids: CASSLGTANNEKLFF. As DNA, the CDR3 is TGTGCCAGCAGTCTCGGGACAGCCAATAATGAAAAACTGTTTTTT. The chain employs TRBV7-6 and TRBJ1-4; 7 nucleotides agree with TRBD1. From germline, CDR1 is SGHVS and CDR2 FNYEAQ. V shed 6 bases and J 4 bases; nucleotides not matched to a gene: 8. The CDR3 has 15 residues.

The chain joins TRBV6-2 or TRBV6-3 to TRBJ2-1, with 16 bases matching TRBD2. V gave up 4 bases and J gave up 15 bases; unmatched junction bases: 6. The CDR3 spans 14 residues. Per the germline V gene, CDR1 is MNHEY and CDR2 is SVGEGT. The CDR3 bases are TGTGCCAGCAGTTCCCCGGGACTAGCGGGGGGGCCGTTCTTC. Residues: CASSSPGLAGGPFF.

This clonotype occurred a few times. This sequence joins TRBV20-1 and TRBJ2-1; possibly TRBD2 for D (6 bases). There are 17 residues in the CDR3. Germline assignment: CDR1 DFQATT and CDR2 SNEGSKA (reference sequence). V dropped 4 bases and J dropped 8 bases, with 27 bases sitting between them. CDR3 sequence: CSAIGLWGTLGMHEQFF. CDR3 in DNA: TGCAGTGCTATTGGTTTATGGGGGACTCTGGGGATGCATGAGCAGTTCTTC.

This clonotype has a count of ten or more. This chain's CDR3 is CASSRDLSYEQYF. CDR3 DNA sequence: TGTGCCAGCAGCAGAGACCTCTCCTACGAGCAGTACTTC. V gene TRBV7-3 combines with J gene TRBJ2-7; no firm D call. CDR3 length: 13 residues. Deletions cut 5 bases from V and 0 bases from J, with 8 bases between. CDR1 and CDR2 (germline): SGHTA, FQGTGA.

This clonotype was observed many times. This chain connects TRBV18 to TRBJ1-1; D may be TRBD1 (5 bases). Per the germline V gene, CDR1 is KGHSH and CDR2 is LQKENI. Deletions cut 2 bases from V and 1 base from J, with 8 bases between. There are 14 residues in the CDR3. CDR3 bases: TGTGCCAGCTCACCAGGGGGGGGGAACACTGAAGCTTTCTTT. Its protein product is CASSPGGGNTEAFF.

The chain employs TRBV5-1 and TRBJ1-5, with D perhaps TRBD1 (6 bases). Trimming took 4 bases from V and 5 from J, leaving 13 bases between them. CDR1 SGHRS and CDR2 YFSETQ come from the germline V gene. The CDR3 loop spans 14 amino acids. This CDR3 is CASSPRGGDQPQHF. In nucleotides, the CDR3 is TGCGCCAGCAGCCCCCGGGGGGGCGATCAGCCCCAGCATTTT.

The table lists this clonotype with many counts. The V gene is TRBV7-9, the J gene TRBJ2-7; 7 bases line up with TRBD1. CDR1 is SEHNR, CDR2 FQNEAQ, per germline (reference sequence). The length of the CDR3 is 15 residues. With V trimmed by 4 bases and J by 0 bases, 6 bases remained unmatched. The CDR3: CASSYGQVHSYEQYF. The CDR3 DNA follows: TGTGCCAGCAGCTATGGACAGGTCCACTCCTACGAGCAGTACTTC.

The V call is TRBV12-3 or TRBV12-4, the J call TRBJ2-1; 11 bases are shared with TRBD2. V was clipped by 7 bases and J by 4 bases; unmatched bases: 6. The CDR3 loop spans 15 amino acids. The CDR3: CASTLSGRAYNEQFF. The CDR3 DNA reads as TGTGCCAGCACCCTTAGCGGGAGGGCGTACAATGAGCAGTTCTTC.

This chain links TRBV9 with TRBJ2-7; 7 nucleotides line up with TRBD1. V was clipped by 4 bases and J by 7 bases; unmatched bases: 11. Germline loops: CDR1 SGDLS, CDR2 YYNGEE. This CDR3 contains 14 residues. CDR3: CASSLGTEQGEQYF. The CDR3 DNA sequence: TGTGCCAGCAGCTTGGGGACAGAGCAGGGGGAGCAGTACTTC.

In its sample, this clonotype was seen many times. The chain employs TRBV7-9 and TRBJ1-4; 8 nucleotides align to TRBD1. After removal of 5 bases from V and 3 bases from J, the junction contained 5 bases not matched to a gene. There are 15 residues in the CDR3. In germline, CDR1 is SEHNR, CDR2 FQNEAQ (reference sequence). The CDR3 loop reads CASSQGASANEKLFF. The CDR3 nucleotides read TGTGCCAGCAGCCAGGGGGCTTCGGCTAATGAAAAACTGTTTTTT.

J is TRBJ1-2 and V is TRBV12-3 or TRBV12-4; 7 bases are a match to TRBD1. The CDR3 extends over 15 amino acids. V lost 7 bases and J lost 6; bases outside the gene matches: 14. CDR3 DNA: TGTGCCAGCACCCCCCGTAGGGGGCGGGTCGATGGCTACACCTTC. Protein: CASTPRRGRVDGYTF.

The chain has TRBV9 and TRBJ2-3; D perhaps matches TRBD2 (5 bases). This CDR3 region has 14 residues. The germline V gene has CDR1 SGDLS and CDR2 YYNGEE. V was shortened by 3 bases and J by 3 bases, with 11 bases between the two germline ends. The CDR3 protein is CASSDTIATDTQYF. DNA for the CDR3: TGTGCCAGCAGCGACACGATAGCGACAGATACGCAGTATTTT.

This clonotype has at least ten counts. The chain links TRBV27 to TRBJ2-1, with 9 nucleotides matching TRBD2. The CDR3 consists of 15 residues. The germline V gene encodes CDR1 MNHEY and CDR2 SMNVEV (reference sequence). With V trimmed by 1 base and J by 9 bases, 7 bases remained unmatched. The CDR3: CASSLWAGGLAEQFF. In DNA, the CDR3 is TGTGCCAGCAGTTTATGGGCGGGGGGGCTGGCTGAGCAGTTCTTC.

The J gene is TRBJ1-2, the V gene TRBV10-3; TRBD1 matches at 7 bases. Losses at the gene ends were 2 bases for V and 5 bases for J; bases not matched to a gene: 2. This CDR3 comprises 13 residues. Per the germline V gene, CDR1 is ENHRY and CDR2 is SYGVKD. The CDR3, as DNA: TGTGCCATCAGTGAGAACAGGGGATATGGCTACACCTTC. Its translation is CAISENRGYGYTF.

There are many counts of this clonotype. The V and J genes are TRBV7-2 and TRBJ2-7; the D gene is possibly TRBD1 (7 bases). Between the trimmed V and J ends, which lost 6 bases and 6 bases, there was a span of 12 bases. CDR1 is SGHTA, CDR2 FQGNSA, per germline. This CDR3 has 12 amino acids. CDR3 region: CASRSGGSEQYF. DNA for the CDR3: TGTGCCAGCAGGTCAGGGGGGAGCGAGCAGTACTTC.

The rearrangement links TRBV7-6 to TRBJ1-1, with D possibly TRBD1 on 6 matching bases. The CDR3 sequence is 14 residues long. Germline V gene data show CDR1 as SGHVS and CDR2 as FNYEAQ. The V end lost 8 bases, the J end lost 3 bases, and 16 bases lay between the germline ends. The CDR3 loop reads CASLGGGAHTEAFF. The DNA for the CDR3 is TGTGCCAGCCTAGGGGGGGGCGCGCACACTGAAGCTTTCTTT.

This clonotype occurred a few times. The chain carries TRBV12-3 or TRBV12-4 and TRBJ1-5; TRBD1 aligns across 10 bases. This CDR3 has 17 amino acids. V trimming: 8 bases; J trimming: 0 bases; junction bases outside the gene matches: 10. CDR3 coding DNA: TGTGCCAGCGTACCGGGACAGGGGATATATAGCAATCAGCCCCAGCATTTT. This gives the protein CASVPGQGIYSNQPQHF.

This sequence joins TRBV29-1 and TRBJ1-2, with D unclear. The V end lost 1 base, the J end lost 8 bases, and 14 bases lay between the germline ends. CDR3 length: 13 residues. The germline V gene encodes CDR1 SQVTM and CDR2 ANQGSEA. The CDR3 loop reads CSVEVHGHEGYTF. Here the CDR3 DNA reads TGCAGCGTTGAAGTGCACGGGCATGAGGGCTACACCTTC.

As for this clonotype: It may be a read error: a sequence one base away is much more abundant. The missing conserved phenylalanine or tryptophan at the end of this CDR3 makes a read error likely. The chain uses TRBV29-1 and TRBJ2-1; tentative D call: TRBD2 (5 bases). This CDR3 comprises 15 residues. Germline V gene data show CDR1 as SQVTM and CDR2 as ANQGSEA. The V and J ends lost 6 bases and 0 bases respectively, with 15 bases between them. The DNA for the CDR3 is TGCAGCGTGAAGGGCGGGTGGAGCTCCTACAATGAGCAGTTCTCC. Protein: CSVKGGWSSYNEQFS.

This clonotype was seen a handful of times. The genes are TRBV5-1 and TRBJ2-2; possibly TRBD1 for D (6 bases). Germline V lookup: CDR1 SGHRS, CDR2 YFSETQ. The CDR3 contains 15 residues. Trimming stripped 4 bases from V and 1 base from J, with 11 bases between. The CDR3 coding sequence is TGCGCCAGCAGCGACGAACAGGGGAACACCGGGGAGCTGTTTTTT. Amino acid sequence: CASSDEQGNTGELFF.

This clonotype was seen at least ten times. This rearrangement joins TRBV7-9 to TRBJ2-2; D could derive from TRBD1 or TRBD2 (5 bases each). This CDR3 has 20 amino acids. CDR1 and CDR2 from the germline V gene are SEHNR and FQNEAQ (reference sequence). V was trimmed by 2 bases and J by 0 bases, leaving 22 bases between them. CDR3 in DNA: TGTGCCAGCAGCTTATGGAGCGTTGGGTTCGGGACGGCGAACACCGGGGAGCTGTTTTTT. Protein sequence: CASSLWSVGFGTANTGELFF.

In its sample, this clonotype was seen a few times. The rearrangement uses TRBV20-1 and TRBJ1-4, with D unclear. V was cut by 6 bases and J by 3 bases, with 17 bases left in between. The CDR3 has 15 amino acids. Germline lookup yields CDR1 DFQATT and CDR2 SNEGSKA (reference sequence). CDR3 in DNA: TGCAGTGCCAAAGAGTCGGGTAGGGCTAATGAAAAACTGTTTTTT. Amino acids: CSAKESGRANEKLFF.

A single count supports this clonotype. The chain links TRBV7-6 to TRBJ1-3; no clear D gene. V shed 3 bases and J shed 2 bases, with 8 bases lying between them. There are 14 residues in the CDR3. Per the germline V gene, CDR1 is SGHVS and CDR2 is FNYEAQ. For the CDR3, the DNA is TGTGCCAGCAGCTTGGGCGTGACTGGAAACACCATATATTTT. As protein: CASSLGVTGNTIYF.

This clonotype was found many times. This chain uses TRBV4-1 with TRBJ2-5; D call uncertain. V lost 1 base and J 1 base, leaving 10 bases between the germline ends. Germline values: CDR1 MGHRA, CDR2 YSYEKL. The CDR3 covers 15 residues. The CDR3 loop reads CASSQGPTTQETQYF. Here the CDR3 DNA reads TGCGCCAGCAGCCAAGGGCCAACTACCCAAGAGACCCAGTACTTC.

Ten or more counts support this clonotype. CDR3 loop: CASSLEQGFGYTF. CDR3 coding DNA: TGTGCCAGCAGCTTGGAACAGGGTTTTGGCTACACCTTC. The genes are TRBV5-6 and TRBJ1-2, with a possible D match to TRBD1 (6 bases). This CDR3 is 13 amino acids long. V lost 0 bases and J lost 7, with 10 bases in between. Germline V lookup: CDR1 SGHDT, CDR2 YYEEEE.

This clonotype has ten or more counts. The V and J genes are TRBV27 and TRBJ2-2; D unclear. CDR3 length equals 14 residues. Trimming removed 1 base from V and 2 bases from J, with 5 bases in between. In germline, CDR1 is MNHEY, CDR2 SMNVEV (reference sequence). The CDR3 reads CASSLYPNTGELFF. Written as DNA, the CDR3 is TGTGCCAGCAGTTTATACCCTAACACCGGGGAGCTGTTTTTT.